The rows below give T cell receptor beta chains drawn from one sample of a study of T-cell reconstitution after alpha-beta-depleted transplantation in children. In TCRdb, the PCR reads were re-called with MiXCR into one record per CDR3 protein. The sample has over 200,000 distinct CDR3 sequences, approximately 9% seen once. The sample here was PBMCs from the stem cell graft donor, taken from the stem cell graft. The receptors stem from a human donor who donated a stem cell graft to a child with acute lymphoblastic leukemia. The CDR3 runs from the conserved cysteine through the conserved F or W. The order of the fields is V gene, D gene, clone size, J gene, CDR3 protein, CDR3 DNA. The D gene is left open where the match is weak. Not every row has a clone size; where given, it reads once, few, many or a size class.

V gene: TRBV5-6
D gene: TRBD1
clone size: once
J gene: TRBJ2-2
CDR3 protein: CARSPGTANTGELFF
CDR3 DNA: TGTGCCCGCAGCCCAGGGACAGCGAACACCGGGGAGCTGTTTTTT

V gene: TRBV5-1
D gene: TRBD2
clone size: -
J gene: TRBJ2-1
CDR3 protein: CASSGGLVPEQFF
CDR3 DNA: TGCGCCAGCAGCGGCGGACTAGTTCCTGAGCAGTTCTTC

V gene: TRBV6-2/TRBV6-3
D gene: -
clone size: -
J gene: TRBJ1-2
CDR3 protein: CASSYVQSGYTF
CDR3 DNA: TGTGCCAGCAGTTACGTCCAGTCGGGCTACACCTTC

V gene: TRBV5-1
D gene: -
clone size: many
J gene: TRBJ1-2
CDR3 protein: CASSDGQPSLPFF
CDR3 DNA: TGCGCCAGCAGCGACGGACAGCCCTCCCTTCCCTTCTTC

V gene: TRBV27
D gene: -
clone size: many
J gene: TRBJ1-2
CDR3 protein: CASRQTVDYGYTF
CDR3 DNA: TGTGCCAGCAGACAGACGGTAGACTATGGCTACACCTTC

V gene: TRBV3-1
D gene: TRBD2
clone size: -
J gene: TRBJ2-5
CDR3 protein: CASSQVRSSGEGETQYF
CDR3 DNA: TGTGCCAGCAGCCAAGTGAGAAGCTCGGGGGAGGGGGAGACCCAGTACTTC

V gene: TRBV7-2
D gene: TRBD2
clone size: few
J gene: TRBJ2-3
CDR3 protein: CASSFYGGGASDTQYF
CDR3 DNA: TGTGCCAGCAGCTTTTACGGCGGGGGGGCTTCAGATACGCAGTATTTT

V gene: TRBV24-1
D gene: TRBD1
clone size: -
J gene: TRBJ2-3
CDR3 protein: CATSDDRGQFNTQYF
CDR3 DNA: TGTGCCACCAGTGATGACAGGGGGCAATTCAATACGCAGTATTTT

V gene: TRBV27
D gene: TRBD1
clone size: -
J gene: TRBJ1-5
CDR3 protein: CASSLLSTGGRSNQPQHF
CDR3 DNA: TGTGCCAGCAGTTTATTATCGACAGGGGGCCGTAGCAATCAGCCCCAGCATTTT

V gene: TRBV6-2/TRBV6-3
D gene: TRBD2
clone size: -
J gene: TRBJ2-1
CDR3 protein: CASSPVTSGVGSYNEQFF
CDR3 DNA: TGTGCCAGCAGCCCGGTCACTAGCGGGGTTGGTTCCTACAATGAGCAGTTCTTC

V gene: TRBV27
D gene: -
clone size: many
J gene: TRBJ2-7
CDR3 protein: CATGEFYYEQYF
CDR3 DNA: TGTGCCACCGGGGAGTTTTACTACGAGCAGTACTTC

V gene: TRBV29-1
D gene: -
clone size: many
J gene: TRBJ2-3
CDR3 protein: CSVRVTADTQYF
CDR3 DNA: TGCAGCGTGAGAGTCACAGCGGATACGCAGTATTTT

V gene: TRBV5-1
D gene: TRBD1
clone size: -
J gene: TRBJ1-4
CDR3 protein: CASSTFTAGGEKLFF
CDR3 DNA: TGCGCCAGCAGCACCTTCACTGCAGGGGGTGAAAAACTGTTTTTT

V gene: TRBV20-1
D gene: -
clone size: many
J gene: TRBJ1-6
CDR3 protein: CSARVTGGLNSPLHF
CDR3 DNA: TGCAGTGCTAGAGTCACCGGGGGCTTGAATTCACCCCTCCACTTT

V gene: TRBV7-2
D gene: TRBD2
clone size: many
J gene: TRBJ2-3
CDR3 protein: CASSLGLAGGRDTQYF
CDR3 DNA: TGTGCCAGCAGCTTAGGGCTAGCGGGGGGGCGAGATACGCAGTATTTT

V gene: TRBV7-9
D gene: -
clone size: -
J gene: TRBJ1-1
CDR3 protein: CASSLGSAEAFF
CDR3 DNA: TGTGCCAGCAGCTTAGGGTCGGCTGAAGCTTTCTTT

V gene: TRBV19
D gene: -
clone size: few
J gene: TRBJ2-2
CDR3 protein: CASSIVGRNTGELFF
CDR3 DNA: TGTGCCAGTAGTATAGTTGGCAGGAACACCGGGGAGCTGTTTTTT

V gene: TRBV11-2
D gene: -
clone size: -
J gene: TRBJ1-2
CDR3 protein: CASSTDRNNYGYTF
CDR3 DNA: TGTGCCAGCAGCACAGACAGAAACAACTATGGCTACACCTTC

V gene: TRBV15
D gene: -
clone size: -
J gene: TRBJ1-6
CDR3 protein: CATSRDPDYNSPLHF
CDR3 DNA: TGTGCCACCAGCAGAGATCCCGACTATAATTCACCCCTCCACTTT

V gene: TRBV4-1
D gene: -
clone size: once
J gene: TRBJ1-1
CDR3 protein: CASSKGGLDTEAFF
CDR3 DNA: TGCGCCAGCAGCAAAGGGGGGCTCGACACTGAAGCTTTCTTT

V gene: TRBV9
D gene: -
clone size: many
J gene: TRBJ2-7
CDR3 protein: CASSVGEYSEQYF
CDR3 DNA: TGTGCCAGCAGCGTAGGAGAGTATTCCGAGCAGTACTTC

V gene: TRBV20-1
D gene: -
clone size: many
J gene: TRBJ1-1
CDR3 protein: CSSNLQGNTEAFF
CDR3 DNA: TGCAGCTCAAACCTACAGGGGAACACTGAAGCTTTCTTT

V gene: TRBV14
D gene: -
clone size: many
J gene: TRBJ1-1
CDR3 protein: CASTPQQNTEAFF
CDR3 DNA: TGTGCCAGCACCCCACAGCAGAACACTGAAGCTTTCTTT

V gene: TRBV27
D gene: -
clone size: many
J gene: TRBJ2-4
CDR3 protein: CASGLNIQYF
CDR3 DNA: TGTGCCAGCGGTCTAAACATTCAGTACTTC

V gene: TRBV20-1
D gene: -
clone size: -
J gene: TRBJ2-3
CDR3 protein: CSARRGDPTDTQYF
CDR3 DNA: TGCAGTGCTAGGAGGGGAGACCCTACAGATACGCAGTATTTT